This entry lists 31 T cell receptor beta chains sequenced from one sample in a study of T-cell memory formation after mild COVID-19. TCRdb itself ran the 5' RACE reads through MiXCR, one entry per CDR3 protein. The sample has fewer than 350,000 distinct CDR3 sequences, around 17% seen once; the top ten hold more than 20%. The source material was PBMCs or a T cell subset sorted from them (not recorded which). These receptors originate from a man younger than 35 who had mild COVID-19 (a few samples of this study predate the infection). Cell type and time point are not known.

This chain connects TRBV18 to TRBJ2-7; 9 positions match TRBD2. Germline loops: CDR1 KGHSH, CDR2 LQKENI. The CDR3 totals 15 residues. The V segment lost 2 bases and the J segment 3 bases; nucleotides outside the gene matches: 5. CDR3 residues: CASSPWTSVGYEQYF. For the CDR3, the DNA is TGTGCCAGCTCACCATGGACTAGCGTGGGCTACGAGCAGTACTTC.

The V gene is TRBV4-1, the J gene TRBJ1-6; D gene uncertain. Trimming removed 1 base at V and 9 bases at J, with 7 bases between. In germline, CDR1 is MGHRA, CDR2 YSYEKL. There are 13 residues in the CDR3. The CDR3 bases are TGCGCCAGCAGCCAAGGGTCAGCTTCACCCCTCCACTTT. It yields the protein CASSQGSASPLHF.

The chain is built from TRBV6-6 and TRBJ1-1; D is possibly TRBD1 (5 bases). Germline V gene data show CDR1 as MNHNY and CDR2 as SVGAGI (reference sequence). Trimming pared 0 bases from V and 7 bases from J, leaving 15 bases between. The CDR3 runs to 15 residues. CDR3 sequence (DNA): TGTGCCAGCAGTTACTCGGGGGAGAGGGGCCGTGAAGCTTTCTTT. Encoded protein: CASSYSGERGREAFF.

This clonotype was seen a few times. CDR3 sequence reads: CASSRPRTGQTINTGELFF. CDR3 nucleotide sequence: TGTGCCAGCAGCAGACCCAGGACAGGGCAAACAATCAACACCGGGGAGCTGTTTTTT. The chain joins TRBV7-9 to TRBJ2-2; 8 bases are a match to TRBD1. The CDR3 loop spans 19 amino acids. The junction had 16 bases not matched to a gene; V was cut back by 5 bases and J by 2 bases. Germline V CDR1 and CDR2: SEHNR, FQNEAQ (reference sequence).

This chain joins TRBV9 and TRBJ2-7, with 7 bases matching TRBD1. From germline, CDR1 is SGDLS and CDR2 YYNGEE. The CDR3 sequence is 13 residues long. V shed 4 bases and J 3 bases; nucleotides not matched to a gene: 4. CDR3 DNA: TGTGCCAGCAGCCCGGGACAGTACTACGAGCAGTACTTC. Translated: CASSPGQYYEQYF.

In this sample, this clonotype turned up a few times. This CDR3 reads CASSRPGRRRNTEAFF. The CDR3 coding sequence is TGTGCCAGCAGCCGTCCGGGCCGAAGACGGAACACTGAAGCTTTCTTT. This rearrangement joins TRBV7-2 to TRBJ1-1; D ambiguous. CDR3 length: 16 amino acids. V dropped 5 bases and J dropped 1 base, with 17 bases sitting between them. Germline values: CDR1 SGHTA, CDR2 FQGNSA.

This chain uses TRBV12-5 with TRBJ1-2; D is undetermined. Germline V gives CDR1 LGHNT, CDR2 FRNRAP. Trimming removed 2 bases at V and 5 bases at J, with 18 bases between. The CDR3 spans 16 residues. The CDR3 DNA sequence: TGTGCTAGTGGTTTGCTATTTCGCGGGCGGAGATATGGCTACACCTTC. It codes for CASGLLFRGRRYGYTF.

The V and J genes are TRBV12-3 or TRBV12-4 and TRBJ2-3; D not certain. With 5 bases removed from V and 5 bases from J, the gap between germline ends came to 11 bases. This CDR3 is 13 amino acids long. CDR3 region: CASSLLHGDTQYF. The CDR3 DNA sequence: TGTGCCAGCAGTCTCCTACACGGAGATACGCAGTATTTT.

This clonotype showed up just a few times. The chain uses TRBV4-3 and TRBJ2-2, with TRBD2 matching 10 bases. Germline CDR1 reads LGHNA; CDR2 reads YSLEER. J lost 0 bases, V lost 2 bases, and 0 bases had no gene match. The CDR3 totals 16 residues. The CDR3 DNA reads as TGCGCCAGCAGCCAACTAGCGGGGGCGAACACCGGGGAGCTGTTTTTT. Its translation: CASSQLAGANTGELFF.

Ten or more counts support this clonotype. The chain employs TRBV10-3 and TRBJ2-5; D is ambiguous. V gave up 3 bases and J gave up 4 bases, with 12 bases separating them. From germline, CDR1 is ENHRY and CDR2 SYGVKD. The CDR3 contains 14 residues. CDR3: CAISEVKSGETQYF. The CDR3 nucleotides read TGTGCCATCAGTGAAGTCAAATCGGGAGAGACCCAGTACTTC.

This clonotype showed up just a few times. The rearrangement joins TRBV5-1 to TRBJ2-5; 11 nucleotides line up with TRBD1. CDR3 length equals 14 residues. J lost 3 bases, V lost 5 bases, and 3 bases had no gene match. The germline V gene encodes CDR1 SGHRS and CDR2 YFSETQ. CDR3 in amino acids: CASRRTGGEETQYF. In DNA, the CDR3 is TGCGCCAGCAGAAGGACAGGGGGCGAAGAGACCCAGTACTTC.

This clonotype came up many times. The rearrangement links TRBV6-2 or TRBV6-3 to TRBJ2-3; 10 nucleotides align to TRBD2. The CDR3 consists of 17 residues. CDR1 and CDR2 (germline): MNHEY, SVGEGT. V gave up 4 bases and J gave up 0 bases; unmatched junction bases: 7. CDR3 in DNA: TGTGCCAGCAGTTGGCGTAGCGGGGGGCCTAGCACAGATACGCAGTATTTT. It translates to CASSWRSGGPSTDTQYF.

This clonotype has more than one count but fewer than ten. The chain combines TRBV6-5 with TRBJ1-4; D might be TRBD1 (6 bases). Germline V CDR1 and CDR2: MNHEY, SVGAGI. The CDR3 contains 15 residues. V was shortened by 4 bases and J by 1 base, with 10 bases between the two germline ends. The CDR3 nucleotides are TGTGCCAGCAGTTGGGGGCGTGAAACTAATGAAAAACTGTTTTTT. This gives the protein CASSWGRETNEKLFF.

The chain is built from TRBV7-9 and TRBJ2-3; TRBD1 agrees at 10 bases. Trimming removed 1 base from V and 5 bases from J; junction bases left unmatched: 3. This CDR3 is 15 amino acids long. Germline V gene sequence: CDR1 SEHNR, CDR2 FQNEAQ (reference sequence). The CDR3 reads CASSLGDRGGDTQYF. CDR3 in DNA: TGTGCCAGCAGCTTAGGGGACAGGGGAGGAGATACGCAGTATTTT.

The rearrangement links TRBV19 to TRBJ2-4, with TRBD2 matching over 8 bases. Germline lookup yields CDR1 LNHDA and CDR2 SQIVND (reference sequence). The V and J ends lost 3 bases and 2 bases, in that order; junction bases with no gene match: 9. The CDR3 has 17 amino acids. The CDR3 spells CASSIVLGGAPKNIQYF. The CDR3 DNA reads TGTGCCAGTAGTATTGTCCTCGGGGGGGCCCCCAAAAACATTCAGTACTTC.

The chain uses TRBV5-1 and TRBJ1-1, with D uncertain. Trimming stripped 4 bases from V and 0 bases from J, with 10 bases between. CDR1 and CDR2 (germline): SGHRS, YFSETQ. CDR3 length equals 14 residues. The CDR3 DNA follows: TGCGCCAGCAGCCCCAATAGCCTGAACACTGAAGCTTTCTTT. It encodes CASSPNSLNTEAFF.

This chain links TRBV7-2 with TRBJ2-7; D is perhaps TRBD2 (7 bases). This CDR3 has 15 amino acids. Germline V gene sequence: CDR1 SGHTA, CDR2 FQGNSA. Trimming shortened V by 1 base and J by 3 bases, and 13 bases separated the two germline ends. CDR3 sequence reads: CASSLEGGDYYEQYV. In DNA form, the CDR3 reads TGTGCCAGCAGCTTAGAGGGGGGGGACTACTACGAGCAGTACGTC.

CDR3 residues: CASSFNDSPLHF. The CDR3 nucleotides are TGTGCCAGCAGCTTTAACGATTCACCCCTCCACTTT. V gene TRBV7-9 combines with J gene TRBJ1-6; D is undetermined. The CDR3 loop spans 12 amino acids. The V end was cut by 3 bases, the J end by 8 bases, with 5 bases between. Per germline, CDR1 SEHNR and CDR2 FQNEAQ (reference sequence).

This chain joins TRBV29-1 and TRBJ1-1, with TRBD1 as a possible D gene (5 bases). Deletions cut 4 bases from V and 0 bases from J, with 12 bases between. The CDR3 consists of 14 residues. Germline V gene sequence: CDR1 SQVTM, CDR2 ANQGSEA. The DNA of the CDR3 is TGCAGCGTTGCACCCGAGGGGATGAACACTGAAGCTTTCTTT. Translation: CSVAPEGMNTEAFF. The full variable domain, completed using reference TRBV29-1 and TRBJ1-1, is SAVISQKPSRDICQRGTSLTIQCQVDSQVTMMFWYRQQPGQSLTLIATANQGSEATYESGFVIDKFPISRPNLTFSTLTVSNMSPEDSSIYLCSVAPEGMNTEAFFGQGTRLTVV.

This chain uses TRBV4-3 with TRBJ2-3, with 10 bases that match TRBD2. CDR3 length equals 18 residues. Germline CDR1 and CDR2: LGHNA and YSLEER. Trimming took 0 bases from V and 7 from J; bases not matched to a gene: 13. As DNA, the CDR3 is TGCGCCAGCAGCCAAGAACCCCTCCTAGCGGGGGAAGGTAATACGCAGTATTTT. Encoded protein: CASSQEPLLAGEGNTQYF.

The chain has TRBV6-2 or TRBV6-3 and TRBJ2-3; TRBD2 might be the D (6 bases). This CDR3 comprises 17 residues. V lost 2 bases to trimming and J lost 2 bases, with 17 bases between them. Germline CDR1 MNHEY, CDR2 SVGEGT. CDR3: CASSYPSRGAHTDTQYF. CDR3 sequence (DNA): TGTGCCAGCAGTTACCCGAGCCGCGGGGCTCACACAGATACGCAGTATTTT.

The table lists this clonotype with a few counts. The chain couples TRBV6-5 to TRBJ1-1; D is ambiguous. Germline V gene sequence: CDR1 MNHEY, CDR2 SVGAGI. The CDR3 extends over 14 amino acids. V was pared by 2 bases and J by 0 bases, with 7 bases between. The CDR3, as DNA: TGTGCCAGCAGTTACGGAGTCATGAACACTGAAGCTTTCTTT. It specifies CASSYGVMNTEAFF.

This rearrangement joins TRBV20-1 to TRBJ2-3; D tentatively fits TRBD1 or TRBD2 (5 bases each). CDR3 length: 13 residues. Between the trimmed V and J ends, which lost 6 bases and 2 bases, there was a span of 12 bases. CDR1 and CDR2 (germline): DFQATT, SNEGSKA (reference sequence). The CDR3 loop reads CSARDPDTDTQYF. The DNA of the CDR3 is TGCAGTGCACGGGACCCCGACACAGATACGCAGTATTTT.

In nucleotides, the CDR3 is TGCGCCAGCAGTGAGGGTACAGGGGTTGAAGCTTTCTTT. It codes for CASSEGTGVEAFF. The chain has TRBV10-1 and TRBJ1-1, with 7 bases that match TRBD1. The CDR3 has 13 amino acids. V was pared by 2 bases and J by 7 bases, with 4 bases of the junction left unmatched. Looked up from germline, CDR1 is WNHNN and CDR2 is SYGVQD (reference sequence).

This clonotype was counted between two and nine times. This chain links TRBV9 with TRBJ2-7; 7 bases line up with TRBD1. Germline loops: CDR1 SGDLS, CDR2 YYNGEE. The CDR3 length is 12 residues. After removal of 4 bases from V and 9 bases from J, the junction contained 7 bases not matched to a gene. DNA of the CDR3: TGTGCCAGCAGCTCCGCGACAGGGCCGCAGTACTTC. Its translation: CASSSATGPQYF. Drawing the rest from reference TRBV9 and TRBJ2-7, the complete variable domain is DSGVTQTPKHLITATGQRVTLRCSPRSGDLSVYWYQQSLDQGLQFLIQYYNGEERAKGNILERFSAQQFPDLHSELNLSSLELGDSALYFCASSSATGPQYFGPGTRLTVT.

This rearrangement joins TRBV5-4 to TRBJ2-7; D possibly uses TRBD1 or TRBD2 (5 bases each). Trimming cost V 2 bases and J 6 bases, with 15 bases left between them. The V gene's germline CDR1 is SGHNT and CDR2 YYREEE (reference sequence). The CDR3 covers 14 residues. CDR3 amino acids: CASSFGPGSGEQYV. The CDR3 DNA sequence: TGTGCCAGCAGCTTTGGGCCAGGGAGTGGCGAGCAGTACGTC.

The genes are TRBV12-3 or TRBV12-4 and TRBJ2-1; tentatively, D is TRBD1 (5 bases). Trimming took off 3 bases at V and 2 bases at J, with 11 bases between the two ends. This CDR3 is built from 15 residues. The chain's CDR3 is CASSFGATTYNEQFF. The CDR3 region has the DNA TGTGCCAGCAGTTTTGGGGCAACCACCTACAATGAGCAGTTCTTC.

A few counts support this clonotype. V gene TRBV5-1 combines with J gene TRBJ1-3; 7 bases are shared with TRBD1. This CDR3 has 17 residues. Germline-derived CDR1 and CDR2 are SGHRS and YFSETQ. V lost 4 bases and J lost 0; bases outside the gene matches: 10. This chain's CDR3 is CASSADPGQISGNTIYF. CDR3 nucleotides: TGCGCCAGCAGCGCCGACCCGGGACAGATCTCTGGAAACACCATATATTTT.

The V and J genes are TRBV28 and TRBJ1-2; D gene unclear. Germline V gives CDR1 MDHEN, CDR2 SYDVKM. This CDR3 is built from 12 residues. V lost 3 bases to trimming and J lost 7 bases, with 9 bases between them. CDR3: CASSFPLTGYTF. The CDR3, as DNA: TGTGCCAGCAGTTTCCCCCTAACTGGCTACACCTTC.

The chain uses TRBV6-5 and TRBJ1-2; D is unclear. The germline V and J ends were trimmed by 3 bases and 0 bases, with 8 bases remaining between them. CDR1 is MNHEY and CDR2 is SVGAGI in the germline V gene. This CDR3 contains 14 residues. This CDR3 reads CASSYGPANYGYTF. The CDR3 DNA is TGTGCCAGCAGTTATGGCCCCGCTAACTATGGCTACACCTTC.

The genes are TRBV5-6 and TRBJ2-5, with 8 bases identical to TRBD2. CDR3 length: 14 residues. Germline assignment: CDR1 SGHDT and CDR2 YYEEEE. The V and J ends lost 2 bases and 4 bases, in that order; junction bases with no gene match: 4. The CDR3 bases are TGTGCCAGCAGCTTTAGAGCGGGGGTAGAGACCCAGTACTTC. Its protein product is CASSFRAGVETQYF.